This T cell receptor beta chain comes out of a study of blood T cell repertoires in COVID-19. Study overall: Sites in the United States, Italy and Spain provided acute and convalescent COVID-19 samples. PBMCs, B-cell-depleted T cells, or T cells were the source of the cDNA or gDNA that made up the material.

In the original analysis: Reference gene primer amplification gave nucleated cell count estimates. Sequenced by immunoSEQ multiplex PCR; TCRdb stores in-frame clones only, minus some. V and J calls and clone size follow that table, whereas D and trimming were derived from the DNA. The data contain 150,000 to 200,000 clones, about 86% of them seen just once; the ten biggest clones take up around 12%. V lost 2 bases and J lost 5, with 16 bases in between. CDR1 and CDR2 (germline): GTSNPN, SVGIG (reference sequence). The CDR3 contains 14 residues. Seattle patients were enrolled during active infection and followed longitudinally.

This chain joins TRBV30 and TRBJ2-7; tentative D call: TRBD2 (7 bases). The sequenced sample was peripheral blood. The sequence derives from a woman in her 70s with COVID-19, enrolled during active disease. The CDR3 DNA is TGTGCCTGGAGTCTAGGGGGAGGGCCCAACGAGCAGTACTTC. Encoded protein: CAWSLGGGPNEQYF.